Below, 32 T cell receptor beta chains from the same sample are listed, as sequenced in a study of technical replicates of blood from a few donors. The table came from immunoSEQ multiplex PCR; TCRdb's copy has only in-frame clones and leaves some out. The data contain 100,000 or so clones, roughly 95% of them singletons. Sequenced input: T cells isolated from PBMCs. The receptors derive from a human donor in good health.

The chain combines TRBV10-2 with TRBJ2-7; 8 nucleotides align to TRBD2. The germline gives CDR1 WSHSY, CDR2 SAAADI. After removal of 1 base from V and 3 bases from J, the junction contained 14 bases not matched to a gene. The CDR3 consists of 18 residues. CDR3 sequence (DNA): TGCGCCAGCAGTGAGTTTCCCCCGGGAGCGGGAGTTTTCTACGAGCAGTACTTC. Translated: CASSEFPPGAGVFYEQYF.

J is TRBJ1-5 and V is TRBV6-1; D is unresolved. Germline CDR1 reads MNHNS; CDR2 reads SASEGT. The length of the CDR3 is 13 residues. Trimming cost V 2 bases and J 6 bases, with 8 bases left between them. CDR3: CASSERAGQPQHF. The CDR3 nucleotides read TGTGCCAGCAGTGAACGTGCGGGTCAGCCCCAGCATTTT.

Remarks on this clone: The same CDR3 can be traced to other DNA sequences in this sample. The rearrangement uses TRBV9 and TRBJ1-4; 7 bases line up with TRBD1. The germline gives CDR1 SGDLS, CDR2 YYNGEE. J gave up 3 bases and V 1 base, and 3 bases lay outside the gene matches. The CDR3 is 15 residues long. The CDR3: CASSVRGTANEKLFF. CDR3 DNA: TGTGCCAGCAGCGTACGCGGGACAGCTAATGAAAAACTGTTTTTT.

The rearrangement joins TRBV11-3 to TRBJ2-7, with D maybe TRBD2 (7 bases). Trimming cost V 1 base and J 0 bases, with 10 bases left between them. Germline CDR1 reads SGHNT; CDR2 reads YENEEA. The CDR3 has 15 residues. CDR3 nucleotide sequence: TGTGCCAGCAGCTTAGTAGGGGGGGCCTCCTACGAGCAGTACTTC. Encoded protein: CASSLVGGASYEQYF.

CDR3 residues: CASSVRTGAYEQYF. CDR3 in DNA: TGCGCCAGCAGCGTTCGGACAGGGGCCTACGAGCAGTACTTC. This chain connects TRBV5-1 to TRBJ2-7; 9 bases map to TRBD1. The CDR3 spans 14 residues. The germline V gene has CDR1 SGHRS and CDR2 YFSETQ. V lost 4 bases to trimming and J lost 2 bases; unmatched junction nucleotides: 4.

The V and J genes are TRBV7-2 and TRBJ1-2, with 9 bases aligning to TRBD1. This CDR3 contains 15 residues. From germline, CDR1 is SGHTA and CDR2 FQGNSA. Trimming removed 5 bases from V and 5 bases from J; junction bases left unmatched: 9. This CDR3 reads CASSRPTGGKYGYTF. The CDR3 DNA sequence: TGTGCCAGCAGCAGGCCGACAGGGGGGAAGTATGGCTACACCTTC.

This chain connects TRBV6-4 to TRBJ1-2, with a possible D match to TRBD1 (6 bases). Trimming cost V 3 bases and J 8 bases, with 13 bases left between them. Looked up from germline, CDR1 is MRHNA and CDR2 is SNTAGT. The CDR3 runs to 13 residues. The CDR3 reads CASSDAPGEGYTF. CDR3 bases: TGTGCCAGCAGTGATGCGCCAGGGGAAGGCTACACCTTC.

The genes are TRBV9 and TRBJ1-2, with TRBD1 as a possible D gene (5 bases). CDR3 length equals 14 residues. With 3 bases removed from V and 0 bases from J, the gap between germline ends came to 9 bases. Germline loops: CDR1 SGDLS, CDR2 YYNGEE. The CDR3 coding sequence is TGTGCCAGCAGCGGCGGGGGGTCTAACTATGGCTACACCTTC. Translated: CASSGGGSNYGYTF.

This clone was seen more than once but under ten times. The chain has TRBV28 and TRBJ2-7; TRBD1 is a possible D gene (6 bases). This CDR3 spans 13 amino acids. Per germline, CDR1 MDHEN and CDR2 SYDVKM. V lost 10 bases to trimming and J lost 0 bases, with 13 bases between them. The CDR3 sequence: CATRDTSSYEQYF. The CDR3 region has the DNA TGTGCCACCCGGGACACGAGCTCCTACGAGCAGTACTTC. The full variable domain, completed using reference TRBV28 and TRBJ2-7, is DVKVTQSSRYLVKRTGEKVFLECVQDMDHENMFWYRQDPGLGLRLIYFSYDVKMKEKGDIPEGYSVSREKKERFSLILESASTNQTSMYLCATRDTSSYEQYFGPGTRLTVT.

This rearrangement joins TRBV7-2 to TRBJ1-2; TRBD1 is a possible D gene (5 bases). The CDR3 runs to 13 residues. CDR1 is SGHTA and CDR2 is FQGNSA in the germline V gene. V was clipped by 3 bases and J by 4 bases, with 9 bases between them. Here the CDR3 reads CASSLGQFYGYTF. The CDR3 nucleotides are TGTGCCAGCAGCTTGGGGCAGTTCTATGGCTACACCTTC.

This clone was seen a single time. This chain joins TRBV28 and TRBJ2-1; D is possibly TRBD2 (5 bases). This CDR3 region has 13 residues. Germline loops: CDR1 MDHEN, CDR2 SYDVKM. V was pared by 4 bases and J by 9 bases, with 13 bases between. CDR3 region: CASSSPWESEQFF. CDR3 coding DNA: TGTGCCAGCAGTTCCCCCTGGGAGAGTGAGCAGTTCTTC. Filled out from reference TRBV28 and TRBJ2-1, the complete variable domain reads DVKVTQSSRYLVKRTGEKVFLECVQDMDHENMFWYRQDPGLGLRLIYFSYDVKMKEKGDIPEGYSVSREKKERFSLILESASTNQTSMYLCASSSPWESEQFFGPGTRLTVL.

The chain employs TRBV5-1 and TRBJ2-7; D is ambiguous. Trimming left V 7 bases short and J 5 bases short, with 10 bases between. The CDR3 is made up of 11 amino acids. Per germline, CDR1 SGHRS and CDR2 YFSETQ. CDR3 in amino acids: CASLYRNEQYF. The CDR3 coding sequence is TGCGCCAGCTTGTATAGAAACGAGCAGTACTTC.

The chain carries TRBV5-1 and TRBJ2-4; D may be TRBD2 (6 bases). The CDR3 covers 13 residues. Trimming took 10 bases from V and 0 from J, leaving 11 bases between them. The germline V gene has CDR1 SGHRS and CDR2 YFSETQ. Here the CDR3 reads CARRDLAKNIQYF. The CDR3 bases are TGCGCCCGACGGGACTTAGCCAAAAACATTCAGTACTTC. The variable domain in full, with the rest retrieved from reference TRBV5-1 and TRBJ2-4, is KAGVTQTPRYLIKTRGQQVTLSCSPISGHRSVSWYQQTPGQGLQFLFEYFSETQRNKGNFPGRFSGRQFSNSRSEMNVSTLELGDSALYLCARRDLAKNIQYFGAGTRLSVL.

This chain links TRBV5-4 with TRBJ2-3; possible D gene TRBD1, 5 bases. Germline V lookup: CDR1 SGHNT, CDR2 YYREEE (reference sequence). The V end was cut by 4 bases, the J end by 4 bases, with 13 bases between. The CDR3 is made up of 14 amino acids. In nucleotides, the CDR3 is TGTGCCAGCAGCCGGGCCGAAGGGGCAGATACGCAGTATTTT. As protein: CASSRAEGADTQYF.

The chain carries TRBV9 and TRBJ1-2; a weak D match, TRBD1 (5 bases). Germline V gene lookup returns CDR1 SGDLS and CDR2 YYNGEE. This CDR3 is built from 14 residues. The V end lost 3 bases, the J end lost 7 bases, and 16 bases lay between the germline ends. Here the CDR3 DNA reads TGTGCCAGCAGCGGACCGGGGACTTTCGTTGGCTACACCTTC. Protein: CASSGPGTFVGYTF.

The rearrangement uses TRBV27 and TRBJ2-1; possibly TRBD2 for D (5 bases). The CDR3 runs to 12 residues. Germline V gives CDR1 MNHEY, CDR2 SMNVEV (reference sequence). V dropped 8 bases and J dropped 7 bases, with 12 bases sitting between them. CDR3 amino acids: CASRDRLNEQFF. In nucleotides, the CDR3 is TGTGCCAGCCGTGACCGACTAAATGAGCAGTTCTTC.

This sequence joins TRBV10-1 and TRBJ1-1; possibly TRBD1 for D (6 bases). Germline CDR1 is WNHNN and CDR2 is SYGVQD (reference sequence). The CDR3 extends over 13 amino acids. The V end was cut by 2 bases, the J end by 5 bases, with 9 bases between. In nucleotides, the CDR3 is TGCGCCAGCAGTGAGAACAGGGAGACTGAAGCTTTCTTT. This encodes CASSENRETEAFF.

The rearrangement uses TRBV5-6 and TRBJ2-7; 8 positions agree with TRBD2. Germline assignment: CDR1 SGHDT and CDR2 YYEEEE. CDR3 size: 15 residues. Trimming at V came to 4 bases and at J to 1 base, leaving 7 bases not matched to a gene. The CDR3 sequence is CASSPGLAGSYEQYF. CDR3 sequence (DNA): TGTGCCAGCAGCCCCGGACTAGCAGGGTCCTACGAGCAGTACTTC.

The chain uses TRBV7-9 and TRBJ1-2, with D unclear. The CDR3 loop spans 15 amino acids. Germline-derived CDR1 and CDR2 are SEHNR and FQNEAQ (reference sequence). V was pared by 3 bases and J by 8 bases, with 19 bases between. The CDR3 DNA sequence: TGTGCCAGCAGCTTCCCGGGGAGCCCCGGGGAAGGCTACACCTTC. It encodes CASSFPGSPGEGYTF.

The V gene is TRBV18, the J gene TRBJ1-1; 8 bases are a match to TRBD1. Germline-derived CDR1 and CDR2 are KGHSH and LQKENI. The CDR3 length is 13 residues. V lost 6 bases to trimming and J lost 3 bases; unmatched junction nucleotides: 3. CDR3 sequence: CASSQGADTEAFF. CDR3 nucleotide sequence: TGTGCCAGCTCGCAGGGGGCCGACACTGAAGCTTTCTTT.

This clone has just one count. The chain links TRBV10-2 to TRBJ2-7, with TRBD2 matching over 15 bases. The CDR3 extends over 15 amino acids. V lost 6 bases and J lost 4; bases outside the gene matches: 4. CDR1 is WSHSY and CDR2 is SAAADI in the germline V gene. The CDR3 sequence: CASSLGLAGGYEQYF. The CDR3 coding sequence is TGCGCCAGCAGCCTCGGACTAGCGGGAGGGTACGAGCAGTACTTC.

V gene TRBV18 combines with J gene TRBJ2-7; 9 positions match TRBD1. The CDR3 sequence is 14 residues long. Trimming at V came to 3 bases and at J to 4 bases, leaving 4 bases not matched to a gene. Per the germline V gene, CDR1 is KGHSH and CDR2 is LQKENI. CDR3 protein: CASSPGTGFYEQYF. As DNA, the CDR3 is TGTGCCAGCTCACCCGGGACAGGGTTTTACGAGCAGTACTTC.

The chain combines TRBV5-1 with TRBJ1-4; 10 bases are shared with TRBD1. The V gene's germline CDR1 is SGHRS and CDR2 YFSETQ. The J segment lost 10 bases and the V segment lost 4 bases, leaving 10 bases of the junction unmatched. The CDR3 covers 15 residues. The CDR3 sequence: CASSMSGTGVVKLFF. The CDR3 DNA sequence: TGCGCCAGCAGCATGTCCGGGACAGGGGTTGTAAAACTGTTTTTT.

J is TRBJ2-7 and V is TRBV29-1; 7 nucleotides align to TRBD2. The ends lost 7 bases at V and 1 base at J; junction bases unmatched: 7. This CDR3 spans 13 amino acids. Germline V gene sequence: CDR1 SQVTM, CDR2 ANQGSEA. The CDR3 region is CSGKGGGSYEQYF. CDR3 DNA: TGCAGCGGCAAAGGCGGGGGATCCTACGAGCAGTACTTC.

The chain carries TRBV7-9 and TRBJ2-2, with 8 positions matching TRBD2. The ends lost 5 bases at V and 6 bases at J; junction bases unmatched: 5. The CDR3 consists of 14 residues. The germline CDR1 and CDR2 sequences are SEHNR and FQNEAQ (reference sequence). CDR3 loop: CASSASGSAGELFF. CDR3 sequence (DNA): TGTGCCAGCAGCGCCAGCGGGAGTGCCGGGGAGCTGTTTTTT.

This rearrangement joins TRBV18 to TRBJ2-2; 10 positions match TRBD1. Trimming took 2 bases from V and 1 from J; bases not matched to a gene: 1. Germline assignment: CDR1 KGHSH and CDR2 LQKENI. The length of the CDR3 is 16 residues. The CDR3 coding sequence is TGTGCCAGCTCACCAAGGACAGGGGGGAACACCGGGGAGCTGTTTTTT. Translating it yields CASSPRTGGNTGELFF. The full variable domain, completed using reference TRBV18 and TRBJ2-2, is NAGVMQNPRHLVRRRGQEARLRCSPMKGHSHVYWYRQLPEEGLKFMVYLQKENIIDESGMPKERFSAEFPKEGPSILRIQQVVRGDSAAYFCASSPRTGGNTGELFFGEGSRLTVL.

This clone occurred once. This chain joins TRBV27 and TRBJ1-3; TRBD1 is a possible D gene (6 bases). The CDR3 spans 14 residues. The V gene's germline CDR1 is MNHEY and CDR2 SMNVEV (reference sequence). Trimming took off 6 bases at V and 1 base at J, with 10 bases between the two ends. CDR3 sequence reads: CASRHTGSGNTIYF. DNA for the CDR3: TGTGCCAGCAGGCATACAGGGTCTGGAAACACCATATATTTT.

The V and J genes are TRBV7-6 and TRBJ2-1; no reliable D call. This CDR3 contains 12 residues. Trimming left V 5 bases short and J 4 bases short, with 6 bases between. The V gene's germline CDR1 is SGHVS and CDR2 FNYEAQ. The CDR3 bases are TGTGCCAGCAGCCCCTTTTACAATGAGCAGTTCTTC. It codes for CASSPFYNEQFF.

V and J are TRBV25-1 and TRBJ2-3; a weak D match, TRBD1 (6 bases). V shed 2 bases and J shed 5 bases, with 14 bases lying between them. CDR3 length equals 15 residues. Germline CDR1 reads MGHDK; CDR2 reads SYGVNS. CDR3 nucleotides: TGTGCCAGCAGTGAAGAAGCAGGGGCAGGAGATACGCAGTATTTT. Translated: CASSEEAGAGDTQYF. Combining the CDR3 with reference TRBV25-1 and TRBJ2-3 gives the whole variable domain EADIYQTPRYLVIGTGKKITLECSQTMGHDKMYWYQQDPGMELHLIHYSYGVNSTEKGDLSSESTVSRIRTEHFPLTLESARPSHTSQYLCASSEEAGAGDTQYFGPGTRLTVL.

This clone was seen just once. V gene TRBV7-6 combines with J gene TRBJ2-2, with no clear D. This CDR3 is 13 amino acids long. The V end lost 5 bases, the J end lost 5 bases, and 9 bases lay between the germline ends. Per the germline V gene, CDR1 is SGHVS and CDR2 is FNYEAQ. The CDR3 protein is CASSPRGTGELFF. The CDR3 coding sequence is TGTGCCAGCAGCCCAAGAGGTACCGGGGAGCTGTTTTTT. Using reference TRBV7-6 and TRBJ2-2 for the parts outside the CDR3, the full variable domain is GAGVSQSPRYKVTKRGQDVALRCDPISGHVSLYWYRQALGQGPEFLTYFNYEAQQDKSGLPNDRFSAERPEGSISTLTIQRTEQRDSAMYRCASSPRGTGELFFGEGSRLTVL.

The rearrangement links TRBV7-9 to TRBJ2-5; perhaps TRBD1 as D (5 bases). This CDR3 contains 13 residues. V gave up 7 bases and J gave up 1 base, with 10 bases separating them. Germline CDR1 SEHNR, CDR2 FQNEAQ (reference sequence). The chain's CDR3 is CASTRGPQETQYF. The CDR3 DNA follows: TGTGCCAGCACTAGGGGCCCCCAAGAGACCCAGTACTTC.

V is TRBV4-2 and J is TRBJ2-7; D remains ambiguous. The V gene lost 1 base and the J gene lost 4 bases, with 11 bases spanning the gap. CDR1 LGHNA and CDR2 YNFKEQ come from the germline V gene. The CDR3 totals 14 residues. CDR3 coding DNA: TGTGCCAGCAGCCAAGCAGGTGGGCCTTACGAGCAGTACTTC. It codes for CASSQAGGPYEQYF.